Following are 2 T cell receptor beta chains from one sample sequenced in a study of beta chain features in type 1 diabetes. Isolated RNA was reverse transcribed in full, so expressed TCRB transcripts were sequenced. The repertoire was sequenced with immunoSEQ multiplex PCR; TCRdb's copy has only in-frame clones and lacks some. Among around 200,000 clones listed, about 13% were seen once. The specimen was central memory CD4+ T cells from blood. The receptors here all came from a woman between 18 and 29 years old in good health.

This clone appeared a few times. The chain joins TRBV28 to TRBJ1-2; D possibly corresponds to TRBD1 (5 bases). Germline-derived CDR1 and CDR2 are MDHEN and SYDVKM. Trimming cost V 5 bases and J 8 bases, with 18 bases left between them. CDR3 length equals 14 residues. The CDR3 nucleotides read TGTGCCAGCAGTCCCAGGGTGGGCGCGGGAGGCTACACCTTC. Residues: CASSPRVGAGGYTF.

The rearrangement links TRBV7-2 to TRBJ1-4; tentative D call: TRBD1 (5 bases). V shed 6 bases and J shed 7 bases, with 15 bases lying between them. This CDR3 spans 14 amino acids. Germline values: CDR1 SGHTA, CDR2 FQGNSA. The DNA for the CDR3 is TGTGCCAGCAGTGCGGGGCAGAGGAGTGAAAAACTGTTTTTT. It specifies CASSAGQRSEKLFF.